The clone carrying this T cell receptor (beta chain) has only a few counts. Its antigen is still unknown. A much larger clone differs by one base, so this may be a read error. In germline, CDR1 is SGHDT, CDR2 YYEEEE. Trimming shortened V by 3 bases and J by 2 bases, and 15 bases separated the two germline ends. This CDR3 is built from 16 residues. The sample is drawn from a study of breast tumors, draining lymph nodes, adjacent tissues. The study's findings and limits: Data only fit, rather than demonstrated, lymph node origin of most tumor T cells. Luminal-like breast cancer showed significantly greater tumor-nontumor repertoire similarity than basal-like breast cancer did. Compared with lymph nodes, tumors were less diverse; compared with nontumor tissue, more.

TCRdb used MiXCR to reprocess the multiplex PCR reads, holding one entry per CDR3 protein. The sample has about 66,000 distinct CDR3 sequences, around 43% seen once. This rearrangement joins TRBV5-6 to TRBJ1-3; possible D gene TRBD1, 5 bases. Sequenced: breast tumor tissue. The sequence derives from a female donor with breast cancer. Some clones in this sample may be carry-over from other donors' samples. As DNA, the CDR3 is TGTGCCAGCAGCTCTTACAGGACGTGGACTGGAAACACCATATATTTT. Encoded protein: CASSSYRTWTGNTIYF.